This is a list of T cell receptor beta chains from one sample in a study of blood T cell repertoires in COVID-19. Sequencing was performed with immunoSEQ multiplex PCR; in TCRdb, only in-frame clones are kept and a portion is missing. Seen here are 220,000 or so clones, 90% to 95% observed once, and the top ten hold 0.65% to 0.85%. Sequencing input: peripheral blood. Receptors were obtained from a man in his 60s with COVID-19, enrolled during active disease. CDR3s leave out the opening cysteine and the closing phenylalanine or tryptophan. Each record gives: V gene, clone size, CDR3 protein. For some rows the clone size is stated as once, few or many, or as a class when expanded; others skip it.

v_gene: TRBV5-1
abundance: NA
CDR3aa: ASSRGQANTEAF

v_gene: TRBV5-6
abundance: NA
CDR3aa: ASSPRQGRNEQY

v_gene: TRBV18
abundance: NA
CDR3aa: ASSTGTSGGAKSYEQY

v_gene: TRBV9
abundance: NA
CDR3aa: ASSVGGEGSIYEQY

v_gene: TRBV19
abundance: NA
CDR3aa: ASTYTGGTGELF

v_gene: TRBV18
abundance: NA
CDR3aa: ASGDRVGGYT

v_gene: TRBV3-1/TRBV3-2
abundance: NA
CDR3aa: ASSQWGTGVYNEQF

v_gene: TRBV2
abundance: NA
CDR3aa: AISGGMNTGELF

v_gene: TRBV24-1
abundance: NA
CDR3aa: ATSDPSSGMENYGEQF

v_gene: TRBV5-6
abundance: few
CDR3aa: ASSLVGPGYGYT

v_gene: TRBV15
abundance: NA
CDR3aa: ATSIPGIGQDNTEAF

v_gene: TRBV29-1
abundance: NA
CDR3aa: SVPTGNGYT

v_gene: TRBV18
abundance: once
CDR3aa: ASSPLGPRGNQPQH

v_gene: TRBV12-5
abundance: NA
CDR3aa: ASGLSGTGYGYT

v_gene: TRBV7-3
abundance: NA
CDR3aa: ASSSTGGATYGYT

v_gene: TRBV10-3
abundance: NA
CDR3aa: AISVTGGTDTQY

v_gene: TRBV5-1
abundance: once
CDR3aa: ASSLGHESSGNTIY

v_gene: TRBV9
abundance: NA
CDR3aa: ASSVAEGAEAF